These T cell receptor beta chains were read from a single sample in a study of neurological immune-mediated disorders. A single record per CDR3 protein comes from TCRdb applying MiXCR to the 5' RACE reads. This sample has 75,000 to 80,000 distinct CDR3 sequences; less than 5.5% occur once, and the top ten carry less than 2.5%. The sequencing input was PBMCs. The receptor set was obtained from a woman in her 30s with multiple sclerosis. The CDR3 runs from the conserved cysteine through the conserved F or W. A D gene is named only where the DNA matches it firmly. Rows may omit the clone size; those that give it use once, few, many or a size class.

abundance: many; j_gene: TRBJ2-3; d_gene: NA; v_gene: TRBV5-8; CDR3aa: CASSMAPGAGDTQYF; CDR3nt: TGTGCCAGCAGCATGGCCCCCGGAGCGGGCGATACGCAGTATTTT
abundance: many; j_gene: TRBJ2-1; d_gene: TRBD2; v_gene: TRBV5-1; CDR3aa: CASSPSGSQYNEQFF; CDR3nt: TGCGCCAGCAGCCCTAGCGGGAGCCAGTACAATGAGCAGTTCTTC
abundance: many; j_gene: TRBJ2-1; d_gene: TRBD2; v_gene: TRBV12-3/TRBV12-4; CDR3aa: CASSLARTSGTWQFF; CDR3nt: TGTGCCAGCAGTTTAGCCAGGACTAGCGGGACCTGGCAGTTCTTC
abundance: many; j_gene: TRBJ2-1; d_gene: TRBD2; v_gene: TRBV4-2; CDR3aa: CASSQDGLAVYNEQFF; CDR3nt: TGTGCCAGCAGCCAAGATGGACTAGCGGTATACAATGAGCAGTTCTTC
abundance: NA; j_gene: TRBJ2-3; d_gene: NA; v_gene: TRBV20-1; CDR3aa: CSAVGGSSTDTQYF; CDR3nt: TGCAGTGCTGTTGGGGGGTCGAGCACAGATACGCAGTATTTT
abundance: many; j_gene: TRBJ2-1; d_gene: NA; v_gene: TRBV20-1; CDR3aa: CSASRLRPGVYNEQFF; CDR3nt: TGCAGTGCTAGCCGACTGCGCCCCGGGGTATACAATGAGCAGTTCTTC
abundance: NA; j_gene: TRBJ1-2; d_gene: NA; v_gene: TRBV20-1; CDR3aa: CSARDRGGGEHGYTF; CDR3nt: TGCAGTGCTAGAGACAGGGGAGGTGGTGAGCATGGCTACACCTTC
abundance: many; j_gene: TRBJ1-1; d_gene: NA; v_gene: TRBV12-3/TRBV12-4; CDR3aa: CASSLGQGKMNTEAFF; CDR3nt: TGTGCCAGCAGTCTGGGGCAGGGGAAAATGAACACTGAAGCTTTCTTT
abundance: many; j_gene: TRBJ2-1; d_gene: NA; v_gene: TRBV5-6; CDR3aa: CASWGTVTPGNEQFF; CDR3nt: TGTGCCAGCTGGGGAACGGTAACACCAGGCAATGAGCAGTTCTTC
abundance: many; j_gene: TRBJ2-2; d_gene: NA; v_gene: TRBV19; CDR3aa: CASSPHTGELFF; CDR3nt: TGTGCCAGTAGTCCACACACCGGGGAGCTGTTTTTT
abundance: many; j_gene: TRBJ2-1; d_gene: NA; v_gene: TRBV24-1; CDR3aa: CATSSSHNEQFF; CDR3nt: TGTGCCACCAGCTCCTCACACAATGAGCAGTTCTTC
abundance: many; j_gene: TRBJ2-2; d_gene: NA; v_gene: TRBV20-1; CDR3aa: CSARAGNTGELFF; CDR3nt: TGCAGTGCTAGAGCAGGGAACACCGGGGAGCTGTTTTTT
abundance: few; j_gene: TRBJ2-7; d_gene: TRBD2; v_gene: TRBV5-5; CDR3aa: CASSLGGPDERENAPYEQYF; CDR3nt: TGTGCCAGCAGCTTGGGGGGCCCTGATGAGCGGGAGAATGCCCCCTACGAGCAGTACTTC
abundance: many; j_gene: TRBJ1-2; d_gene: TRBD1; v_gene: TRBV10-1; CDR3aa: CASSESTEGQETNYGYTF; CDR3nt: TGCGCCAGCAGTGAGTCGACGGAAGGACAGGAAACTAACTATGGCTACACCTTC
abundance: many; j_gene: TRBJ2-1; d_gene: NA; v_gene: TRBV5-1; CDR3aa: CASQWDTNYNEQFF; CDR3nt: TGCGCCAGTCAATGGGACACCAACTACAATGAGCAGTTCTTC
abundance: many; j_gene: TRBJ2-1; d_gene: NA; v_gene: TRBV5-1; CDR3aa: CASSSQGRVEQFF; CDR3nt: TGCGCCAGCAGCTCACAGGGTCGGGTTGAGCAGTTCTTC
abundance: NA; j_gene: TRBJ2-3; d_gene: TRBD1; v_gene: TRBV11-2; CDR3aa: CASSPGQSPTDTQYF; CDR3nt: TGTGCCAGCAGCCCGGGACAGAGTCCCACAGATACGCAGTATTTT
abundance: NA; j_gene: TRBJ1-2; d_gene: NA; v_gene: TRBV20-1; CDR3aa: CSALLGTANNYGYTF; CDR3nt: TGCAGTGCTCTACTGGGGACGGCAAATAACTATGGCTACACCTTC
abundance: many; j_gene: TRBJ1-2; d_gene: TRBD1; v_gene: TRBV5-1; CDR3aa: CASSLSDRGGGYTF; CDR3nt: TGCGCCAGCAGCTTATCAGACAGGGGCGGTGGCTACACCTTC
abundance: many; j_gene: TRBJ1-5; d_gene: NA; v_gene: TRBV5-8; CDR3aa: CASSLAQPQHF; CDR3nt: TGTGCCAGCAGCTTGGCACAGCCCCAGCATTTT
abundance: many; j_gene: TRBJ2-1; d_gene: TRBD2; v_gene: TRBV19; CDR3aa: CASSILLAGGRHNEQFF; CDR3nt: TGTGCCAGTAGTATCTTACTAGCGGGAGGGAGACACAATGAGCAGTTCTTC
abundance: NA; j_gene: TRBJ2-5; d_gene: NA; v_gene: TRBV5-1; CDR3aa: CASSIGRETQYF; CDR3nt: TGCGCCAGCAGCATAGGAAGAGAGACCCAGTACTTC
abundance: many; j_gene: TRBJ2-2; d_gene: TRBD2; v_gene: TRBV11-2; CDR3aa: CASSPRTSGHTGELFF; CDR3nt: TGTGCCAGCAGCCCCCGGACTAGCGGGCACACCGGGGAGCTGTTTTTT
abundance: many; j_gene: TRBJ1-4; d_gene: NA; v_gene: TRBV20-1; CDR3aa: CSARDPSRGYEKLFF; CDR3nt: TGCAGTGCTAGAGATCCATCGAGAGGATATGAAAAACTGTTTTTT
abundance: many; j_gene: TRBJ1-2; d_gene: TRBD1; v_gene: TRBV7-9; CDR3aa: CASSSGQGATVGYTF; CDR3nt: TGTGCCAGCAGCTCTGGACAGGGCGCTACGGTGGGCTACACCTTC
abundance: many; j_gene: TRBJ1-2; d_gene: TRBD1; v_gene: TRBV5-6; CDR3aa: CASSSTGSGYGYTF; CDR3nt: TGTGCCAGCAGCTCGACAGGGTCGGGCTATGGCTACACCTTC
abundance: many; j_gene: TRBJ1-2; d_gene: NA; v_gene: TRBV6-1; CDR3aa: CASSERRQSIGGYTF; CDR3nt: TGTGCCAGCAGTGAAAGGAGACAGTCTATAGGAGGCTACACCTTC
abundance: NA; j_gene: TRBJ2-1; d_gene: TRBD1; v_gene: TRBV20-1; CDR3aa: CSASTLQGAQLNEQFF; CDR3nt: TGCAGTGCTAGTACTCTACAGGGGGCGCAGCTCAATGAGCAGTTCTTC
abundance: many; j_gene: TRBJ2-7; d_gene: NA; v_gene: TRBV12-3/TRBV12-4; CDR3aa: CASSLAGVAVSYEQYF; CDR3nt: TGTGCCAGCAGTTTAGCGGGTGTCGCAGTCTCCTACGAGCAGTACTTC
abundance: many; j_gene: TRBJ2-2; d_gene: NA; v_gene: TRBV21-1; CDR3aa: CASSKAAGPGELFF; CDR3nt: TGTGCCAGCAGCAAAGCGGCAGGGCCCGGGGAGCTGTTTTTT